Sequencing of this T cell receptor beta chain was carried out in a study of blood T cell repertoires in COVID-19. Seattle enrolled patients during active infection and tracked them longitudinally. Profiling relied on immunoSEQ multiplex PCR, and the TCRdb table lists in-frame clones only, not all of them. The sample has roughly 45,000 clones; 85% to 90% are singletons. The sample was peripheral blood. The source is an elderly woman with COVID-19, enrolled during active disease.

CDR3 DNA sequence: TGTGCCACCAGTGATACAATAATAAGCTCCTACAATGAGCAGTTCTTC. This encodes CATSDTIISSYNEQFF. The chain combines TRBV24-1 with TRBJ2-1; D gene uncertain. The CDR3 runs to 16 residues. Germline V gene lookup returns CDR1 KGHDR and CDR2 SFDVKD. V dropped 3 bases and J dropped 0 bases, with 11 bases sitting between them.